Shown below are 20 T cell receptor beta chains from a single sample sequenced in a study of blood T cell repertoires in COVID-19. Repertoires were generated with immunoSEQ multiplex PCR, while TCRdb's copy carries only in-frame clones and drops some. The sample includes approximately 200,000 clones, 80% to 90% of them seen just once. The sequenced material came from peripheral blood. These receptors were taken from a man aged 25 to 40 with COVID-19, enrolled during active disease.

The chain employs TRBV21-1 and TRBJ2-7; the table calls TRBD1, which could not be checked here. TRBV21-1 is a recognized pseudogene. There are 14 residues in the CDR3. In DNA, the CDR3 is TGTGCCAGCAGCACGACAGGACCGTCCTACGAGCAGTACTTC. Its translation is CASSTTGPSYEQYF.

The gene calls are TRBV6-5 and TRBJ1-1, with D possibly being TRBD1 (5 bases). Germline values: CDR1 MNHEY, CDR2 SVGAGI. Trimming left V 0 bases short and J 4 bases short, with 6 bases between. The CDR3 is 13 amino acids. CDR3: CASSYSGGTEAFF. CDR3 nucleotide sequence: TGTGCCAGCAGTTACTCCGGGGGCACTGAAGCTTTCTTT.

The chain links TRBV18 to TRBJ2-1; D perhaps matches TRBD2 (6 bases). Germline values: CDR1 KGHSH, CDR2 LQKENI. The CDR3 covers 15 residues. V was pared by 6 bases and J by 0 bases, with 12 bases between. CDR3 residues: CASSTGENSYNEQFF. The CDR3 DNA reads TGTGCCAGCTCTACGGGAGAAAACTCCTACAATGAGCAGTTCTTC.

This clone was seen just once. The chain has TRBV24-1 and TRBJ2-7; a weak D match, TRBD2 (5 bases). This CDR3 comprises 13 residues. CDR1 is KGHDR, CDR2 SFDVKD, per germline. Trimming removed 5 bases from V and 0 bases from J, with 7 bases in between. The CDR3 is CATSAGFSYEQYF. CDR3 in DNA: TGTGCCACCAGTGCGGGGTTCTCCTACGAGCAGTACTTC.

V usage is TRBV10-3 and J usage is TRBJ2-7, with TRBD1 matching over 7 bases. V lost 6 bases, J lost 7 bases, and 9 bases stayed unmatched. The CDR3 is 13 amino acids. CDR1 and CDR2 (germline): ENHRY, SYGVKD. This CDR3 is CAIREDRVREQYF. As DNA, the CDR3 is TGTGCCATCAGGGAAGACAGGGTGCGGGAGCAGTACTTC.

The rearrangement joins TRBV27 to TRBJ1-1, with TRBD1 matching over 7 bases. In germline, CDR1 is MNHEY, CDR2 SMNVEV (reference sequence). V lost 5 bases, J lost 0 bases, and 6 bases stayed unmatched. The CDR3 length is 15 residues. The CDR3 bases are TGTGCCAGCAGTCTCCGACAGGGTCTGAACACTGAAGCTTTCTTT. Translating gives CASSLRQGLNTEAFF.

Written as DNA, the CDR3 is TGTGCCAGCACCCCAGGGGGCTATGGCTACACCTTC. It codes for CASTPGGYGYTF. This chain joins TRBV12-3 or TRBV12-4 and TRBJ1-2; TRBD1 matches 7 bases. The CDR3 is made up of 12 amino acids. The J segment lost 4 bases and the V segment lost 7 bases, leaving 3 bases of the junction unmatched.

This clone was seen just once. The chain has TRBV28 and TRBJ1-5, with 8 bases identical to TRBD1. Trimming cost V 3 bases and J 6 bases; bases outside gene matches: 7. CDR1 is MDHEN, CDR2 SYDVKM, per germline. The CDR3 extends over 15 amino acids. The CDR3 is CASSFSDRVGQPQHF. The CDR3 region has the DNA TGTGCCAGCAGTTTTTCGGACAGGGTGGGTCAGCCCCAGCATTTT.

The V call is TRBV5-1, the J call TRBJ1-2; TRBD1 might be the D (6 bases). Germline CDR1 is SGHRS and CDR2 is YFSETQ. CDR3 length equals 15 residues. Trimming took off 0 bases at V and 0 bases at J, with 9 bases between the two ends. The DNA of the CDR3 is TGCGCCAGCAGCTTGGAGGGGGGGCCTAACTATGGCTACACCTTC. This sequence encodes CASSLEGGPNYGYTF.

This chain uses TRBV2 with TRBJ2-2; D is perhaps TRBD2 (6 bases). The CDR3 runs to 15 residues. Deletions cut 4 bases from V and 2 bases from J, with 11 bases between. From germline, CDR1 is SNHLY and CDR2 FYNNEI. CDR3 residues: CASSGDSGNTGELFF. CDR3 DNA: TGTGCCAGCAGTGGGGATAGCGGAAACACCGGGGAGCTGTTTTTT.

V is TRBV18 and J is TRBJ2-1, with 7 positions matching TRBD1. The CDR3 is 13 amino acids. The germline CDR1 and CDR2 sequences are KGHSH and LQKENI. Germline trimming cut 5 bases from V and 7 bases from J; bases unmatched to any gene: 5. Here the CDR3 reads CASSSGQLNEQFF. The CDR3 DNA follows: TGTGCCAGCTCATCGGGACAGCTTAATGAGCAGTTCTTC. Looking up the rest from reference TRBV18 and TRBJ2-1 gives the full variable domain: NAGVMQNPRHLVRRRGQEARLRCSPMKGHSHVYWYRQLPEEGLKFMVYLQKENIIDESGMPKERFSAEFPKEGPSILRIQQVVRGDSAAYFCASSSGQLNEQFFGPGTRLTVL.

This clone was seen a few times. The CDR3 sequence is CASSLRQDQPQHF. CDR3 coding DNA: TGTGCCAGCAGTTTAAGACAGGATCAGCCCCAGCATTTT. This chain uses TRBV12-3 or TRBV12-4 with TRBJ1-5; the D gene is possibly TRBD1 (6 bases). CDR3 length: 13 amino acids. The V end was cut by 2 bases, the J end by 5 bases, with 7 bases between.

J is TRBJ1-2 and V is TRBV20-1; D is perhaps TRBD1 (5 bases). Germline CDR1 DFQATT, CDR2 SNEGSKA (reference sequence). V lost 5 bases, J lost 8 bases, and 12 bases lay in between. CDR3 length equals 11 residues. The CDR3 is CSAGGLRGYTF. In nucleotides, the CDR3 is TGCAGTGCTGGGGGACTTAGGGGCTACACCTTC.

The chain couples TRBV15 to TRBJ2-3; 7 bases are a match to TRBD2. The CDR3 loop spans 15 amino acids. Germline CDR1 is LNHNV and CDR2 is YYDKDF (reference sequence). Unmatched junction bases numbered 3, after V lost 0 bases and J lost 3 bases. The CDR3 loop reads CATSRDPGGTDTQYF. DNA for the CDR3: TGTGCCACCAGCAGAGATCCGGGAGGAACAGATACGCAGTATTTT.

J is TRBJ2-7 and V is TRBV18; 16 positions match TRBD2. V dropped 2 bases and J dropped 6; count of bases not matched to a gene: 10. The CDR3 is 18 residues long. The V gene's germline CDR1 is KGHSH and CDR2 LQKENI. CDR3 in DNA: TGTGCCAGCTCACCATGGGGACTAGCGGGGGGGCCGGTATTCGAGCAGTACTTC. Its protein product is CASSPWGLAGGPVFEQYF.

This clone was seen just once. CDR3 in amino acids: CASRLQQGVSTDTQYF. DNA for the CDR3: TGCGCCAGCAGACTACAACAGGGAGTTAGCACAGATACGCAGTATTTT. J is TRBJ2-3 and V is TRBV5-1; a possible D gene is TRBD1 (6 bases). CDR1 and CDR2 from the germline V gene are SGHRS and YFSETQ. Trimming took 5 bases from V and 0 from J, leaving 16 bases between them. The CDR3 spans 16 residues.

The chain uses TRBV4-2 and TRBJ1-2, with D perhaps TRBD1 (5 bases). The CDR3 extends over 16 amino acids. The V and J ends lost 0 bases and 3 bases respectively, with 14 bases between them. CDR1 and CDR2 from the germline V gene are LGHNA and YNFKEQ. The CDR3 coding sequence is TGTGCCAGCAGCCAAGAGTACACCCAAGGGGACTATGGCTACACCTTC. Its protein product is CASSQEYTQGDYGYTF.

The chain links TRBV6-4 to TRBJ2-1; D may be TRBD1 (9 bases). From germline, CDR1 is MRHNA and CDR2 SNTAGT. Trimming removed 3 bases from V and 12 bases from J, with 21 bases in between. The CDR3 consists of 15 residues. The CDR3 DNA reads TGTGCCAGCAGTGATCAAGATAGCGGGGACAGGGTGCAGTTCTTC. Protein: CASSDQDSGDRVQFF.

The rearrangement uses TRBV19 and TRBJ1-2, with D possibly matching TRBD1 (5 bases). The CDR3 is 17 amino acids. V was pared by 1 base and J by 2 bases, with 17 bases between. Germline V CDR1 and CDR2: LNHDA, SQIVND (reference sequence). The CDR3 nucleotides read TGTGCCAGTAGTATAGGATTGGCAGGCCGGGGGAACTATGGCTACACCTTC. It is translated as CASSIGLAGRGNYGYTF.

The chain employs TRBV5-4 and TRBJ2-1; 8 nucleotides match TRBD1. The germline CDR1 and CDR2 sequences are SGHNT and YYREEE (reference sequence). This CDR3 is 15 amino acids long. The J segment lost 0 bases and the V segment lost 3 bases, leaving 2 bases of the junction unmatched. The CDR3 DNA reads TGTGCCAGCAGCTCTACAGGGGGCTCCTACAATGAGCAGTTCTTC. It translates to CASSSTGGSYNEQFF.